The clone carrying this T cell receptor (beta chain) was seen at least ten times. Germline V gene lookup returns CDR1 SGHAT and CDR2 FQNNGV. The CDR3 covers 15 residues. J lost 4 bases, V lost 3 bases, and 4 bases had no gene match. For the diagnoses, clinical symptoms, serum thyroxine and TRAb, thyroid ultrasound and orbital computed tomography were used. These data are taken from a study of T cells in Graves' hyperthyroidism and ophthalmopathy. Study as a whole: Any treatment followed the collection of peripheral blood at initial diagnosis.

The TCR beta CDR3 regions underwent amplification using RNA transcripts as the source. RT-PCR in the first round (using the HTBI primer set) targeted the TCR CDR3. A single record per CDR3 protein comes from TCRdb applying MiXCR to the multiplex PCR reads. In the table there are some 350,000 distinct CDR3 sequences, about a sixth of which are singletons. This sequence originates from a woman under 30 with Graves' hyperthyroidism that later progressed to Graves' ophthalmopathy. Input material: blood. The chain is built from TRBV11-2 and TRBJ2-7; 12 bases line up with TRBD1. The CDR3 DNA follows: TGTGCCAGCAGCTTCCCGGGACAGGGGGCTTACGAGCAGTACTTC. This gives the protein CASSFPGQGAYEQYF.